The next 27 T cell receptor beta chains were all read from a single sample in a study of patients and donors after allogeneic stem cell transplantation. TCRdb itself ran the RT-PCR reads through MiXCR, one entry per CDR3 protein. The sample yields 900,000 to 1,000,000 distinct CDR3 sequences, approximately 19% seen once. The specimen was blood, either unsorted or a sorted T cell fraction (not recorded which). These receptors all stem from a human donor who was either an allogeneic HSCT recipient or a stem cell or donor lymphocyte infusion donor (not recorded which). It is not recorded whose cells these are; they may come from a transplant donor.

This clonotype came up a few times. The V call is TRBV3-1, the J call TRBJ2-5; weak D call: TRBD2 (5 bases). The CDR3 spans 17 residues. Germline values: CDR1 LGHDT, CDR2 YNNKEL (reference sequence). Between the trimmed V and J ends, which lost 3 bases and 4 bases, there was a span of 21 bases. The CDR3 nucleotides read TGTGCCAGCAGCCAGCGAGTTGTCGGGCTTGGAGGAGAGACCCAGTACTTC. Its translation is CASSQRVVGLGGETQYF.

There are a few counts of this clonotype. This chain connects TRBV29-1 to TRBJ2-2, with D possibly being TRBD1 or TRBD2 (5 bases each). The CDR3 runs 13 residues. Trimming stripped 6 bases from V and 4 bases from J, with 12 bases between. Germline loops: CDR1 SQVTM, CDR2 ANQGSEA. This chain's CDR3 is CSVGDGFTGELFF. CDR3 bases: TGCAGCGTGGGGGACGGATTCACCGGGGAGCTGTTTTTT.

This clonotype was recorded a few times. The chain links TRBV30 to TRBJ1-2; maybe TRBD1 (6 bases). The CDR3 covers 13 residues. Trimming removed 5 bases from V and 3 bases from J, with 13 bases in between. CDR1 and CDR2 from the germline V gene are GTSNPN and SVGIG (reference sequence). CDR3 amino acids: CAWLRDTYYGYTF. CDR3 DNA: TGTGCCTGGCTCCGGGACACTTACTATGGCTACACCTTC.

In this sample, this clonotype turned up a few times. This chain uses TRBV12-3 or TRBV12-4 with TRBJ1-6, with D hard to call. The CDR3 is 13 residues long. Deletions cut 2 bases from V and 7 bases from J, with 6 bases between. The CDR3 reads CASSLRENSPLHF. The CDR3 bases are TGTGCCAGCAGTTTACGGGAAAATTCACCCCTCCACTTT.

The chain has TRBV6-5 and TRBJ2-1; tentatively, D is TRBD1 or TRBD2 (5 bases each). The V and J ends lost 0 bases and 8 bases respectively, with 11 bases between them. This CDR3 has 14 residues. CDR1 MNHEY and CDR2 SVGAGI come from the germline V gene. CDR3 sequence (DNA): TGTGCCAGCAGTTACTCAGAGGGGTGGCATGAGCAGTTCTTC. It is translated as CASSYSEGWHEQFF.

The J gene is TRBJ1-1, the V gene TRBV4-1; TRBD1 is a possible D gene (6 bases). The germline CDR1 and CDR2 sequences are MGHRA and YSYEKL. Trimming left V 1 base short and J 5 bases short, with 17 bases between. This CDR3 is built from 16 residues. This CDR3 reads CASSQGGGGSETEAFF. The DNA for the CDR3 is TGCGCCAGCAGCCAAGGAGGGGGTGGGTCGGAGACTGAAGCTTTCTTT.

This clonotype appeared a few times. The chain carries TRBV20-1 and TRBJ2-1; D gene uncertain. CDR1 is DFQATT and CDR2 is SNEGSKA in the germline V gene (reference sequence). Between the trimmed V and J ends, which lost 5 bases and 2 bases, there was a span of 10 bases. The CDR3 spans 13 residues. The CDR3 nucleotides are TGCAGTGCTCCCCGGCCCCCCTACAATGAGCAGTTCTTC. It yields the protein CSAPRPPYNEQFF.

The rearrangement uses TRBV7-2 and TRBJ2-3, with D maybe TRBD1 (6 bases). V was trimmed by 5 bases and J by 1 base, leaving 10 bases between them. Germline lookup yields CDR1 SGHTA and CDR2 FQGNSA. The CDR3 covers 14 residues. The CDR3 region has the DNA TGTGCCAGCAGCACCCCAGGGGGCACAGATACGCAGTATTTT. It codes for CASSTPGGTDTQYF.

This clonotype was counted only a few times. The chain couples TRBV27 to TRBJ2-5; TRBD2 agrees at 13 bases. The J segment lost 1 base and the V segment lost 8 bases, leaving 1 base of the junction unmatched. This CDR3 spans 14 amino acids. Per the germline V gene, CDR1 is MNHEY and CDR2 is SMNVEV (reference sequence). The DNA for the CDR3 is TGTGCCAGCGGACTAGCGGGAGCCCAAGAGACCCAGTACTTC. Translated, it gives CASGLAGAQETQYF.

The sample holds a few counts of this clonotype. J is TRBJ2-1 and V is TRBV20-1; 7 bases match TRBD2. Germline CDR1 and CDR2: DFQATT and SNEGSKA (reference sequence). The CDR3 is made up of 14 amino acids. The trim removed 4 bases at V and 9 bases at J, leaving 12 bases unmatched. This chain's CDR3 is CSAKGGGGTREQFF. The DNA for the CDR3 is TGCAGTGCTAAAGGTGGCGGGGGTACACGTGAGCAGTTCTTC.

This clonotype was recorded a few times. The CDR3 region has the DNA TGTGCCAGCAGTTCCCTAGTTGCACGCGAGACCCAGTACTTC. Translating gives CASSSLVARETQYF. The V gene is TRBV6-5, the J gene TRBJ2-5, with D hard to call. The germline V and J ends were trimmed by 4 bases and 5 bases, with 14 bases remaining between them. This CDR3 spans 14 amino acids. Germline-derived CDR1 and CDR2 are MNHEY and SVGAGI.

The V gene is TRBV20-1, the J gene TRBJ2-3, with 7 bases matching TRBD2. The V gene end was trimmed by 0 bases and the J gene end by 0 bases; junction bases not matched to a gene: 0. The CDR3 has 14 amino acids. Germline CDR1 and CDR2: DFQATT and SNEGSKA (reference sequence). CDR3 amino acids: CSARDSGSTDTQYF. CDR3 bases: TGCAGTGCTAGAGATAGCGGGAGCACAGATACGCAGTATTTT.

This clonotype has more than one count but fewer than ten. The chain recombines TRBV7-3 with TRBJ2-1; 14 nucleotides agree with TRBD2. The CDR3 extends over 15 amino acids. V dropped 3 bases and J dropped 8; count of bases not matched to a gene: 3. CDR1 and CDR2 from the germline V gene are SGHTA and FQGTGA. CDR3 in amino acids: CASSFGTSGSDEQFF. Written as DNA, the CDR3 is TGTGCCAGCAGCTTCGGGACTAGCGGGAGCGATGAGCAGTTCTTC.

The genes are TRBV7-9 and TRBJ2-1, with a possible D match to TRBD1 (6 bases). Looked up from germline, CDR1 is SEHNR and CDR2 is FQNEAQ (reference sequence). This CDR3 spans 13 amino acids. V was clipped by 5 bases and J by 15 bases, with 20 bases between them. The chain's CDR3 is CASSTQQGLRLFF. For the CDR3, the DNA is TGTGCCAGCAGCACCCAACAGGGTCTAAGGTTGTTCTTC.

The table lists this clonotype with a few counts. The J gene is TRBJ1-4, the V gene TRBV11-2; 9 nucleotides agree with TRBD1. The trim removed 5 bases at V and 7 bases at J, leaving 5 bases unmatched. Germline-derived CDR1 and CDR2 are SGHAT and FQNNGV. This CDR3 region has 14 residues. CDR3 region: CASSRTGVTEKLFF. Written as DNA, the CDR3 is TGTGCCAGCAGCCGGACAGGGGTAACTGAAAAACTGTTTTTT.

The chain uses TRBV12-3 or TRBV12-4 and TRBJ2-3, with 7 bases fitting TRBD1. This CDR3 has 16 amino acids. V dropped 5 bases and J dropped 1; count of bases not matched to a gene: 9. CDR3 residues: CASSPRTGRGTDTQYF. CDR3 nucleotides: TGTGCCAGCAGTCCTAGGACAGGCCGAGGCACAGATACGCAGTATTTT.

Many counts were recorded for this clonotype. DNA of the CDR3: TGTGCCAGCAGCTTGACGGCGACCTACAATGAGCAGTTCTTC. This translates into CASSLTATYNEQFF. The V gene is TRBV7-2, the J gene TRBJ2-1, with D hard to call. CDR1 and CDR2 (germline): SGHTA, FQGNSA. Trimming left V 3 bases short and J 2 bases short, with 8 bases between. CDR3 size: 14 residues.

This clonotype was detected many times. V usage is TRBV12-3 or TRBV12-4 and J usage is TRBJ1-6; D is undetermined. This CDR3 is built from 14 residues. V was clipped by 8 bases and J by 5 bases, with 13 bases between them. CDR3 region: CASRGALDNSPLHF. The CDR3 nucleotides are TGTGCCAGCCGCGGCGCCCTTGATAATTCACCCCTCCACTTT.

Only a few counts were recorded for this clonotype. V and J are TRBV4-1 and TRBJ1-2; 10 nucleotides agree with TRBD1. From germline, CDR1 is MGHRA and CDR2 YSYEKL. J gave up 7 bases and V 10 bases, and 15 bases lay outside the gene matches. This CDR3 comprises 15 residues. CDR3 region: CATEASGTGVSGYTF. The DNA of the CDR3 is TGCGCCACCGAAGCATCCGGGACAGGGGTATCTGGCTACACCTTC.

The J gene is TRBJ2-7, the V gene TRBV5-6; 8 positions agree with TRBD2. The CDR3 totals 15 residues. The junction had 6 bases not matched to a gene; V was cut back by 4 bases and J by 0 bases. Germline V gives CDR1 SGHDT, CDR2 YYEEEE. The CDR3, as DNA: TGTGCCAGCAGCCGTCGGGGGGGGCCCTCCTACGAGCAGTACTTC. Encoded protein: CASSRRGGPSYEQYF.

The genes are TRBV6-1 and TRBJ2-3; possibly TRBD2 for D (5 bases). Trimming cost V 5 bases and J 8 bases, with 14 bases left between them. CDR3 length: 13 residues. CDR1 is MNHNS, CDR2 SASEGT, per germline. The CDR3 loop reads CASSRPGVTTQYF. CDR3 bases: TGTGCCAGCAGTCGTCCCGGGGTCACTACGCAGTATTTT.

The chain recombines TRBV5-1 with TRBJ2-3, with 15 bases identical to TRBD2. This CDR3 is 17 amino acids long. Germline-derived CDR1 and CDR2 are SGHRS and YFSETQ. Losses at the gene ends were 4 bases for V and 1 base for J; bases not matched to a gene: 4. DNA of the CDR3: TGCGCCAGCAGCGGACTAGCGGGGGGGCCAGGCACAGATACGCAGTATTTT. As protein: CASSGLAGGPGTDTQYF.

The rearrangement links TRBV4-1 to TRBJ1-5; D remains unclear. The CDR3 is 14 residues long. The germline gives CDR1 MGHRA, CDR2 YSYEKL. Trimming took off 0 bases at V and 3 bases at J, with 6 bases between the two ends. CDR3 loop: CASSQEPFNQPQHF. The CDR3 coding sequence is TGCGCCAGCAGCCAAGAGCCCTTCAATCAGCCCCAGCATTTT.

The chain links TRBV11-1 to TRBJ2-2; the match to TRBD2 covers 9 bases. Germline V lookup: CDR1 SGHAT, CDR2 FQDESV (reference sequence). This CDR3 has 18 residues. Losses at the gene ends were 1 base for V and 0 bases for J; bases not matched to a gene: 6. This CDR3 reads CASSLVVTSGTNTGELFF. For the CDR3, the DNA is TGTGCCAGCAGCTTAGTCGTGACTAGCGGTACGAACACCGGGGAGCTGTTTTTT.

The chain employs TRBV7-8 and TRBJ2-7, with a weak D call TRBD2 (6 bases). The CDR3 is 15 residues long. V shed 7 bases and J shed 3 bases, with 19 bases lying between them. Per germline, CDR1 SGHVS and CDR2 FQNEAQ. The CDR3 sequence is CASTPTRWEDYEQYF. CDR3 coding DNA: TGTGCCAGCACCCCGACCAGGTGGGAGGACTACGAGCAGTACTTC.

A few counts support this clonotype. J is TRBJ1-6 and V is TRBV18, with TRBD1 identical over 7 bases. CDR3 length: 14 residues. V lost 8 bases and J lost 5; bases outside the gene matches: 6. Germline V lookup: CDR1 KGHSH, CDR2 LQKENI. CDR3: CASNRQGNNSPLHF. CDR3 in DNA: TGTGCCAGCAACCGACAGGGAAATAATTCACCCCTCCACTTT.

The V call is TRBV11-2, the J call TRBJ2-3, with 7 bases aligning to TRBD2. Trimming cost V 1 base and J 6 bases; bases outside gene matches: 13. CDR3 length: 17 residues. Germline-derived CDR1 and CDR2 are SGHAT and FQNNGV. The CDR3 nucleotides are TGTGCCAGCAGCTTAGGGTCGTGGGCGGGAGTGGGGGATACGCAGTATTTT. This translates into CASSLGSWAGVGDTQYF.